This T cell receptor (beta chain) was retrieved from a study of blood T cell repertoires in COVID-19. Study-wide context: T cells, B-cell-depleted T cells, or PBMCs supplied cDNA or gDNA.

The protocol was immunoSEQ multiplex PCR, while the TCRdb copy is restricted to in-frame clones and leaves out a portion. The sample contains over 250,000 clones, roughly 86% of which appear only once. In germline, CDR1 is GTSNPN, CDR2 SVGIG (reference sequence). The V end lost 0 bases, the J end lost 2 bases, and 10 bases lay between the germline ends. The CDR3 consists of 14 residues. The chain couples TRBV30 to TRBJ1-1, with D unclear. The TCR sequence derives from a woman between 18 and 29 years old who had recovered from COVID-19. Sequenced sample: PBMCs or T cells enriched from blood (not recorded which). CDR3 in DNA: TGTGCCTGGAGTGTACTATACGGTAACACTGAAGCTTTCTTT. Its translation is CAWSVLYGNTEAFF.